This T cell receptor (beta chain) was captured in a study of T cell responses to AZD1222 COVID-19 vaccine. Regarding the study as a whole: Two doses of AZD1222 preceded a rise in Spike-specific TCR breadth and depth.

Worth noting for this clone: The antigen remains undetermined.

Assay: immunoSEQ multiplex PCR; the TCRdb copy retains only in-frame clones and omits some. Among around 120,000 clones listed, approximately 80% were seen once. Researchers grouped second doses given at about 4 or about 12 weeks into one pool. This TCR was recovered from an adult who received the AZD1222 COVID-19 vaccine. The sample here was peripheral blood, taken 28 days after the second AZD1222 dose.

The CDR3 protein is CASSPRAGPSYNEQFF. CDR3 nucleotides: TGTGCCAGCAGCCCGCGAGCGGGGCCCTCCTACAATGAGCAGTTCTTC. V and J are TRBV9 and TRBJ2-1, with TRBD2 matching 7 bases. Germline loops: CDR1 SGDLS, CDR2 YYNGEE. CDR3 length equals 16 residues. V gave up 4 bases and J gave up 0 bases; unmatched junction bases: 7.